A selection of T cell receptor beta chains follows, all from one sample in a study of blood T cell repertoires in COVID-19. Only in-frame clones appear in the TCRdb table, and some are missing; sequencing was by immunoSEQ multiplex PCR. The data contain a few hundred thousand clones, 75% to 90% of them singletons. Sequenced sample: peripheral blood. The receptors derive from a man aged 18 to 29 with active or convalescent COVID-19. CDR3s include the opening cysteine and the closing phenylalanine or tryptophan. A D gene is named only where the DNA matches it firmly. Part of the rows lack a size; the others show once, few, many or a class for expanded clones.

clone_size: -; v_call: TRBV5-1; d_call: -; j_call: TRBJ2-5; cdr3_nt: TGCGCCAGCAGCCTGACTTCGCCGCAAGAGACCCAGTACTTC; cdr3_aa: CASSLTSPQETQYF
clone_size: -; v_call: TRBV7-9; d_call: TRBD1; j_call: TRBJ2-5; cdr3_nt: TGTGCCAGCAGCTTCCCAGGGGGCGAGGAGACCCAGTACTTC; cdr3_aa: CASSFPGGEETQYF
clone_size: -; v_call: TRBV7-9; d_call: -; j_call: TRBJ1-5; cdr3_nt: TGTGCCAGCAGCTTAGTTTCTCAGGGATTTGCTCAGCCCCAGCATTTT; cdr3_aa: CASSLVSQGFAQPQHF
clone_size: once; v_call: TRBV3-1/TRBV3-2; d_call: TRBD2; j_call: TRBJ2-3; cdr3_nt: TGTGCCAGCAGCCCCGGGGGGAGCACAGATACGCAGTATTTT; cdr3_aa: CASSPGGSTDTQYF
clone_size: -; v_call: TRBV19; d_call: TRBD1; j_call: TRBJ1-1; cdr3_nt: TGTGCCAGTAGTCTCGGACAGGGGGCACTCTTT; cdr3_aa: CASSLGQGALF
clone_size: -; v_call: TRBV5-5; d_call: TRBD2; j_call: TRBJ2-7; cdr3_nt: TGTGCCAGCAGCCCCAGACTAGCGGGAGACTGGGAGCAGTACTTC; cdr3_aa: CASSPRLAGDWEQYF
clone_size: -; v_call: TRBV11-2; d_call: -; j_call: TRBJ1-2; cdr3_nt: TGTGCCAGCCGCCCGGGGGGGGCCCACTATGGCTACACCTTC; cdr3_aa: CASRPGGAHYGYTF
clone_size: -; v_call: TRBV6-5; d_call: TRBD2; j_call: TRBJ2-1; cdr3_nt: TGTGCCAGCAGTACTCGCGGGGGGACCTACAATGAGCAGTTCTTC; cdr3_aa: CASSTRGGTYNEQFF
clone_size: -; v_call: TRBV18; d_call: TRBD1; j_call: TRBJ2-1; cdr3_nt: TGTGCCAGCTCACCTGGACAGGGGTATCCGACGAATGAGCAGTTCTTC; cdr3_aa: CASSPGQGYPTNEQFF
clone_size: -; v_call: TRBV27; d_call: TRBD1; j_call: TRBJ1-1; cdr3_nt: TGTGCCAGCAGGACTTACTGGACAGGGACTAACACTGAAGCTTTCTTT; cdr3_aa: CASRTYWTGTNTEAFF
clone_size: once; v_call: TRBV11-2; d_call: TRBD2; j_call: TRBJ2-1; cdr3_nt: TGTGCCAGCAGCAGAGGGACTAGCGGGAGGGATGAGCAGTTCTTC; cdr3_aa: CASSRGTSGRDEQFF
clone_size: once; v_call: TRBV29-1; d_call: TRBD1; j_call: TRBJ1-1; cdr3_nt: TGCAGCGACACCGGACAGGGCCCTGAAGCTTTCTTT; cdr3_aa: CSDTGQGPEAFF
clone_size: -; v_call: TRBV10-3; d_call: TRBD1; j_call: TRBJ1-1; cdr3_nt: TGTGCCATCAGTCAGCCGGGACAGGGGAACACTGAAGCTTTCTTT; cdr3_aa: CAISQPGQGNTEAFF
clone_size: -; v_call: TRBV7-6; d_call: -; j_call: TRBJ1-2; cdr3_nt: TGTGCCAGCAGCCCGGACATTGGCTATGGCTACACCTTC; cdr3_aa: CASSPDIGYGYTF
clone_size: -; v_call: TRBV3-1/TRBV3-2; d_call: -; j_call: TRBJ1-3; cdr3_nt: TGTGCCAGCAGCACGCAGGGGCTAAACACCATATATTTT; cdr3_aa: CASSTQGLNTIYF
clone_size: -; v_call: TRBV2; d_call: -; j_call: TRBJ2-7; cdr3_nt: TGTGCCAGCAGTGAAGTTGACAGCTACGAGCAGTACTTC; cdr3_aa: CASSEVDSYEQYF
clone_size: -; v_call: TRBV6-5; d_call: -; j_call: TRBJ2-3; cdr3_nt: TGTGCCAGCACAACTTTAGCGGCTAGCACAGATACGCAGTATTTT; cdr3_aa: CASTTLAASTDTQYF
clone_size: -; v_call: TRBV7-8; d_call: TRBD2; j_call: TRBJ2-1; cdr3_nt: TGTGCCAGCAGCTTCGCCGGGACTAGCTTTGAGCAGTTCTTC; cdr3_aa: CASSFAGTSFEQFF
clone_size: -; v_call: TRBV6-7; d_call: -; j_call: TRBJ1-4; cdr3_nt: TGTGCCAGCAGTTACGGGCCTCCTTCGGCAAAACTGTTTTTT; cdr3_aa: CASSYGPPSAKLFF
clone_size: -; v_call: TRBV10-1; d_call: TRBD2; j_call: TRBJ2-7; cdr3_nt: TGCGCCAGCAGTCCGGCTAGCGGAACCACCTCCTACGAGCAGTACTTC; cdr3_aa: CASSPASGTTSYEQYF
clone_size: -; v_call: TRBV12-3/TRBV12-4; d_call: TRBD1; j_call: TRBJ1-5; cdr3_nt: TGTGCCAGCAGTAAGACAGGGTATCAGCCCCAGCATTTT; cdr3_aa: CASSKTGYQPQHF
clone_size: -; v_call: TRBV5-1; d_call: -; j_call: TRBJ2-3; cdr3_nt: TGCGCCAGCAGCTTGGGGAGTGCAGATACGCAGTATTTT; cdr3_aa: CASSLGSADTQYF
clone_size: -; v_call: TRBV2; d_call: TRBD2; j_call: TRBJ2-1; cdr3_nt: TGTGCGAGCCTTGAGCCGCGGGGGAGCTCCTACAATGAGCAGTTCTTC; cdr3_aa: CASLEPRGSSYNEQFF
clone_size: -; v_call: TRBV5-1; d_call: -; j_call: TRBJ2-3; cdr3_nt: TGCGCCAGCAGCTTGGCGAGACTACCCGATACGCAGTATTTT; cdr3_aa: CASSLARLPDTQYF
clone_size: -; v_call: TRBV11-2; d_call: -; j_call: TRBJ1-2; cdr3_nt: TGTGCCAGCAGCTTAAGGGCCACAGCGGGTAGCTATGGCTACACCTTC; cdr3_aa: CASSLRATAGSYGYTF
clone_size: -; v_call: TRBV7-2; d_call: -; j_call: TRBJ1-5; cdr3_nt: TGTGCCAGCAGCTCCAGGGGCTATAGCAATCAGCCCCAGCATTTT; cdr3_aa: CASSSRGYSNQPQHF
clone_size: -; v_call: TRBV14; d_call: -; j_call: TRBJ2-3; cdr3_nt: TGTGCCAGCAGCCAAGATCCAGGCTTCACAGATACGCAGTATTTT; cdr3_aa: CASSQDPGFTDTQYF
clone_size: once; v_call: TRBV5-1; d_call: -; j_call: TRBJ2-3; cdr3_nt: TGCGCCAGCAGCCGCGCCCAGGGGAGCACAGATACGCAGTATTTT; cdr3_aa: CASSRAQGSTDTQYF
clone_size: -; v_call: TRBV5-1; d_call: -; j_call: TRBJ2-3; cdr3_nt: TGCGCCAGCAGCTTAGACCAGACAACGCAGTATTTT; cdr3_aa: CASSLDQTTQYF
clone_size: -; v_call: TRBV7-9; d_call: -; j_call: TRBJ1-5; cdr3_nt: TGTGCCAGCAGCTTAGGGGAGCAAAGCAATCAGCCCCAGCATTTT; cdr3_aa: CASSLGEQSNQPQHF
clone_size: -; v_call: TRBV15; d_call: -; j_call: TRBJ2-7; cdr3_nt: TGTGCCACCAGCAGAGAATTCGTGGGCAGGGCCTACGAGCAGTACTTC; cdr3_aa: CATSREFVGRAYEQYF
clone_size: -; v_call: TRBV29-1; d_call: -; j_call: TRBJ1-1; cdr3_nt: TGCAGCGTAGTTGGGGCAGCTGAAGCTTTCTTT; cdr3_aa: CSVVGAAEAFF
clone_size: -; v_call: TRBV3-1/TRBV3-2; d_call: TRBD1; j_call: TRBJ1-2; cdr3_nt: TGTGCCAGCAGCCGATTAGAGGAAACAGGGGGTGGCTACACCTTC; cdr3_aa: CASSRLEETGGGYTF
clone_size: -; v_call: TRBV11-1; d_call: TRBD1; j_call: TRBJ1-2; cdr3_nt: TGTGCCAGCAGCCCCGAGGACAGGAGTTACTATGGCTACACCTTC; cdr3_aa: CASSPEDRSYYGYTF